Below, 30 T cell receptor beta chains from the same sample are listed, as sequenced in a study of a mutant IDH1 vaccine in newly diagnosed glioma. No antigen has been assigned to these receptors. Measured with immunoSEQ multiplex PCR; TCRdb has only the in-frame clones, and not every one. Here the sample spans around 78,000 clones, 65% to 90% being singletons. The time point was: week 23, last vaccination. Each dose of the vaccine consisted of 300 ug of mutant IDH1 20-mer peptide, with topical imiquimod. The material sequenced was PBMCs, taken from a glioma patient whose treatment included an IDH1 peptide vaccine. These receptors came from a man under 40 with glioma. Some clones in this sample may be carry-over from other donors' samples.

The chain uses TRBV7-9 and TRBJ1-5; D gene ambiguous. Trimming took off 3 bases at V and 0 bases at J, with 9 bases between the two ends. CDR1 is SEHNR and CDR2 is FQNEAQ in the germline V gene (reference sequence). The CDR3 totals 15 residues. The CDR3 here is CASSLGQHSNQPQHF. The CDR3 nucleotides are TGTGCCAGCAGCTTGGGTCAGCATAGCAATCAGCCCCAGCATTTT.

The chain recombines TRBV28 with TRBJ1-4; the match to TRBD1 covers 12 bases. The CDR3 has 18 amino acids. Losses at the gene ends were 0 bases for V and 7 bases for J; bases not matched to a gene: 9. The germline V gene encodes CDR1 MDHEN and CDR2 SYDVKM. The CDR3 loop is CASSLWLGTGGGGEKLFF. In nucleotides, the CDR3 is TGTGCCAGCAGTTTATGGCTCGGGACAGGGGGCGGCGGTGAAAAACTGTTTTTT.

V is TRBV7-2 and J is TRBJ2-5; no clear D gene. This CDR3 is 15 amino acids long. Trimming pared 4 bases from V and 5 bases from J, leaving 17 bases between. Germline V gives CDR1 SGHTA, CDR2 FQGNSA. CDR3 sequence (DNA): TGTGCCAGCAGCTCACCCGGGTCCCTTCGGGAGACCCAGTACTTC. Protein product: CASSSPGSLRETQYF.

The chain couples TRBV29-1 to TRBJ2-7; possibly TRBD2 for D (5 bases). V lost 3 bases, J lost 0 bases, and 12 bases lay in between. Germline-derived CDR1 and CDR2 are SQVTM and ANQGSEA. CDR3 size: 14 residues. The CDR3 loop reads CSVDIAGSSYEQYF. The DNA of the CDR3 is TGCAGCGTTGATATTGCGGGCAGCTCCTACGAGCAGTACTTC.

The chain joins TRBV29-1 to TRBJ2-6, with D unresolved. Trimming removed 6 bases from V and 0 bases from J, with 9 bases in between. The CDR3 covers 14 residues. CDR1 and CDR2 from the germline V gene are SQVTM and ANQGSEA. CDR3 amino acids: CSVAGLSGANVLTF. CDR3 nucleotides: TGCAGCGTGGCTGGCCTCTCTGGGGCCAACGTCCTGACTTTC. The full variable domain, completed using reference TRBV29-1 and TRBJ2-6, is SAVISQKPSRDICQRGTSLTIQCQVDSQVTMMFWYRQQPGQSLTLIATANQGSEATYESGFVIDKFPISRPNLTFSTLTVSNMSPEDSSIYLCSVAGLSGANVLTFGAGSRLTVL.

CDR3 DNA: TGTGCCATCAGTGACCTAGCGGGCTACGAGCAGTACTTC. This translates into CAISDLAGYEQYF. The chain couples TRBV10-3 to TRBJ2-7, with TRBD2 identical over 8 bases. Germline lookup yields CDR1 ENHRY and CDR2 SYGVKD. V was pared by 3 bases and J by 3 bases, with 1 base of the junction left unmatched. CDR3 length equals 13 residues.

V is TRBV28 and J is TRBJ2-2, with 10 nucleotides matching TRBD2. From germline, CDR1 is MDHEN and CDR2 SYDVKM. V lost 2 bases to trimming and J lost 4 bases; unmatched junction nucleotides: 1. The CDR3 length is 15 residues. The CDR3 sequence is CASSLTSGATGELFF. In DNA, the CDR3 is TGTGCCAGCAGTTTAACTAGCGGGGCCACCGGGGAGCTGTTTTTT.

The chain joins TRBV5-1 to TRBJ2-7; the match to TRBD2 covers 11 bases. Trimming removed 0 bases from V and 3 bases from J; junction bases left unmatched: 11. CDR1 is SGHRS, CDR2 YFSETQ, per germline. The CDR3 is made up of 18 amino acids. The CDR3, as DNA: TGCGCCAGCAGCTTGGCGCCTAGCGGGAGGTCCTTACTCTACGAGCAGTACTTC. Residues: CASSLAPSGRSLLYEQYF.

The chain uses TRBV5-6 and TRBJ2-5, with D possibly TRBD2 on 6 matching bases. Germline V lookup: CDR1 SGHDT, CDR2 YYEEEE. The CDR3 runs to 14 residues. The V end was cut by 0 bases, the J end by 4 bases, with 10 bases between. The CDR3 DNA sequence: TGTGCCAGCAGCTTGGCACCCGGGGGAGAGACCCAGTACTTC. It yields the protein CASSLAPGGETQYF. The full variable domain, in which reference TRBV5-6 and TRBJ2-5 provide the parts outside the CDR3, is DAGVTQSPTHLIKTRGQQVTLRCSPKSGHDTVSWYQQALGQGPQFIFQYYEEEERQRGNFPDRFSGHQFPNYSSELNVNALLLGDSALYLCASSLAPGGETQYFGPGTRLLVL.

This chain uses TRBV7-6 with TRBJ2-3; 13 bases line up with TRBD2. This CDR3 has 18 residues. Trimming removed 5 bases from V and 6 bases from J; junction bases left unmatched: 14. In germline, CDR1 is SGHVS, CDR2 FNYEAQ. The CDR3: CASSAKVGTSGISDTQYF. The CDR3 DNA sequence: TGTGCCAGCAGCGCAAAGGTTGGGACTAGCGGGATTTCTGATACGCAGTATTTT.

The genes are TRBV6-4 and TRBJ2-3, with D possibly matching TRBD2 (6 bases). Germline V gene data show CDR1 as MRHNA and CDR2 as SNTAGT. The V and J ends lost 5 bases and 5 bases respectively, with 11 bases between them. The CDR3 totals 13 residues. The CDR3 sequence is CASSKEGGDTQYF. The CDR3 bases are TGTGCCAGCAGTAAGGAGGGAGGAGATACGCAGTATTTT.

The chain links TRBV18 to TRBJ2-7, with 7 bases fitting TRBD1. The germline CDR1 and CDR2 sequences are KGHSH and LQKENI. This CDR3 has 14 amino acids. V lost 5 bases to trimming and J lost 7 bases; unmatched junction nucleotides: 11. CDR3 region: CASSADRVAREQYF. In DNA form, the CDR3 reads TGTGCCAGCTCAGCAGACAGGGTGGCGAGAGAGCAGTACTTC.

The CDR3 coding sequence is TGTGCCAGTAGTATTGGAGCGGGAGGTTTCTACGAGCAGTACTTC. Its translation: CASSIGAGGFYEQYF. V usage is TRBV19 and J usage is TRBJ2-7; 9 positions agree with TRBD2. Germline CDR1 reads LNHDA; CDR2 reads SQIVND (reference sequence). V shed 3 bases and J 3 bases; nucleotides not matched to a gene: 6. This CDR3 is built from 15 residues. The whole variable domain, remainder taken from reference TRBV19 and TRBJ2-7, is DGGITQSPKYLFRKEGQNVTLSCEQNLNHDAMYWYRQDPGQGLRLIYYSQIVNDFQKGDIAEGYSVSREKKESFPLTVTSAQKNPTAFYLCASSIGAGGFYEQYFGPGTRLTVT.

This clone was seen only once. The rearrangement links TRBV5-1 to TRBJ1-2; 7 nucleotides align to TRBD1. Germline V CDR1 and CDR2: SGHRS, YFSETQ. The V and J ends lost 2 bases and 8 bases, in that order; junction bases with no gene match: 6. The CDR3 sequence is 13 residues long. Here the CDR3 reads CASSFMRGRGYTF. The CDR3 DNA follows: TGCGCCAGCAGCTTTATGAGGGGGCGAGGCTACACCTTC. Full variable domain (missing parts from reference TRBV5-1 and TRBJ1-2): KAGVTQTPRYLIKTRGQQVTLSCSPISGHRSVSWYQQTPGQGLQFLFEYFSETQRNKGNFPGRFSGRQFSNSRSEMNVSTLELGDSALYLCASSFMRGRGYTFGSGTRLTVV.

The table lists this clone with a count of one. The rearrangement links TRBV11-1 to TRBJ1-1, with D hard to call. This CDR3 spans 13 amino acids. V was clipped by 1 base and J by 3 bases, with 6 bases between them. Per the germline V gene, CDR1 is SGHAT and CDR2 is FQDESV (reference sequence). CDR3 in amino acids: CASSLVGDTEAFF. In nucleotides, the CDR3 is TGTGCCAGCAGCTTAGTTGGGGACACTGAAGCTTTCTTT.

The count of this clone is one. The chain's CDR3 is CASSLNLGATEAFF. CDR3 nucleotides: TGTGCCAGCAGCTTGAATTTGGGGGCCACTGAAGCTTTCTTT. V and J are TRBV7-8 and TRBJ1-1, with D tentatively TRBD1 (6 bases). The CDR3 has 14 amino acids. Germline loops: CDR1 SGHVS, CDR2 FQNEAQ. Trimming removed 3 bases from V and 4 bases from J, with 12 bases in between.

The chain uses TRBV5-1 and TRBJ2-5; weak D call: TRBD2 (5 bases). The tail of the sequence fits TRBJ2-7 better, so the J call may be wrong. CDR3 size: 14 residues. Germline V gene lookup returns CDR1 SGHRS and CDR2 YFSETQ. In nucleotides, the CDR3 is TGCGCCAGCAGCTTTACGGGGAGCTCCTACGAGCAGTACTTC. Residues: CASSFTGSSYEQYF.

The V call is TRBV10-3, the J call TRBJ2-1, with D perhaps matching TRBD2 (6 bases). There are 14 residues in the CDR3. V was shortened by 6 bases and J by 9 bases, with 18 bases between the two germline ends. Germline lookup yields CDR1 ENHRY and CDR2 SYGVKD. CDR3 DNA: TGTGCCATCAGGCCCTCGGAGGGGTATGGTGAGCAGTTCTTC. Translation: CAIRPSEGYGEQFF.

This clone showed up just a few times. In DNA form, the CDR3 reads TGCGCCAGCAGCCAAGAGGTCAGGGGTGGCTACACCTTC. It encodes CASSQEVRGGYTF. The chain has TRBV4-3 and TRBJ1-2; D perhaps matches TRBD1 (6 bases). The CDR3 loop spans 13 amino acids. The V end was cut by 0 bases, the J end by 7 bases, with 9 bases between. The germline CDR1 and CDR2 sequences are LGHNA and YSLEER.

This clone was seen more than once but under ten times. J is TRBJ2-6 and V is TRBV5-8; D may be TRBD1 (6 bases). This CDR3 has 16 residues. In germline, CDR1 is SGHTS, CDR2 YDEGEE. V was clipped by 3 bases and J by 4 bases, with 14 bases between them. The DNA for the CDR3 is TGTGCCAGCAGCTCCTACAGGGCTGTCGGGGCCAACGTCCTGACTTTC. Protein sequence: CASSSYRAVGANVLTF.

This clone was observed a few times. The gene calls are TRBV5-1 and TRBJ2-2, with 8 bases identical to TRBD1. This CDR3 region has 15 residues. The germline V gene has CDR1 SGHRS and CDR2 YFSETQ. The V and J ends lost 4 bases and 5 bases, in that order; junction bases with no gene match: 7. CDR3 DNA: TGCGCCAGCAGCATGGGGACAGGACGGACCGGGGAGCTGTTTTTT. Its translation: CASSMGTGRTGELFF. The full variable domain, its missing parts supplied by reference TRBV5-1 and TRBJ2-2, is KAGVTQTPRYLIKTRGQQVTLSCSPISGHRSVSWYQQTPGQGLQFLFEYFSETQRNKGNFPGRFSGRQFSNSRSEMNVSTLELGDSALYLCASSMGTGRTGELFFGEGSRLTVL.

The chain uses TRBV5-5 and TRBJ1-4; D remains ambiguous. Per the germline V gene, CDR1 is SGHKS and CDR2 is YYEKEE (reference sequence). Trimming removed 3 bases at V and 8 bases at J, with 8 bases between. This CDR3 is built from 12 residues. DNA of the CDR3: TGTGCCAGCAGCTGGGTCGGGGAAAAACTGTTTTTT. This encodes CASSWVGEKLFF.

The gene calls are TRBV30 and TRBJ1-1, with unresolved D. V gave up 2 bases and J gave up 1 base, with 17 bases separating them. This CDR3 region has 16 residues. Germline loops: CDR1 GTSNPN, CDR2 SVGIG (reference sequence). The CDR3: CAWSPPRARGNTEAFF. The CDR3 DNA reads TGTGCCTGGAGTCCACCTCGGGCACGGGGGAACACTGAAGCTTTCTTT.

CDR3 sequence reads: CASSLHQPQHF. CDR3 nucleotide sequence: TGTGCCAGCAGTTTACACCAGCCCCAGCATTTT. The chain recombines TRBV27 with TRBJ1-5, with D unresolved. The CDR3 has 11 amino acids. V lost 2 bases and J 7 bases, leaving 3 bases between the germline ends. Germline values: CDR1 MNHEY, CDR2 SMNVEV (reference sequence).

The chain combines TRBV6-1 with TRBJ2-7; 7 bases are a match to TRBD1. J lost 0 bases, V lost 6 bases, and 8 bases had no gene match. Germline CDR1 and CDR2: MNHNS and SASEGT. This CDR3 has 15 amino acids. Here the CDR3 DNA reads TGTGCCAGCAGAACCCTGACAGGGAGCTCCTACGAGCAGTACTTC. As protein: CASRTLTGSSYEQYF.

The rearrangement joins TRBV19 to TRBJ2-3; 8 positions match TRBD2. V gave up 3 bases and J gave up 3 bases; unmatched junction bases: 5. This CDR3 has 15 amino acids. CDR1 is LNHDA and CDR2 is SQIVND in the germline V gene (reference sequence). CDR3 coding DNA: TGTGCCAGTAGTATCTTTGCGGGAGGTACAGATACGCAGTATTTT. It translates to CASSIFAGGTDTQYF.

The chain couples TRBV9 to TRBJ2-1; 10 positions match TRBD2. CDR3 length equals 15 residues. Germline CDR1 reads SGDLS; CDR2 reads YYNGEE. The J segment lost 6 bases and the V segment lost 2 bases, leaving 5 bases of the junction unmatched. This CDR3 is CASSVSGRVSNEQFF. The CDR3 coding sequence is TGTGCCAGCAGCGTCAGCGGGAGGGTTTCCAATGAGCAGTTCTTC.

The V gene is TRBV4-3, the J gene TRBJ2-1, with D possibly TRBD2 on 5 matching bases. Trimming cost V 2 bases and J 6 bases, with 14 bases left between them. CDR3 size: 15 residues. Germline V CDR1 and CDR2: LGHNA, YSLEER. The CDR3: CASSQRHREGNEQFF. The CDR3 region has the DNA TGCGCCAGCAGCCAAAGACATCGAGAGGGCAATGAGCAGTTCTTC.

The V gene is TRBV7-2, the J gene TRBJ1-2, with no clear D. The CDR3 has 12 residues. Germline V gives CDR1 SGHTA, CDR2 FQGNSA. The ends were cut back, 5 bases at V and 6 bases at J, with 10 bases in the middle. The CDR3 region is CASSLRPDGYTF. The DNA of the CDR3 is TGTGCCAGCAGCCTGCGACCTGATGGCTACACCTTC. The variable domain in full, completed from reference TRBV7-2 and TRBJ1-2, reads GAGVSQSPSNKVTEKGKDVELRCDPISGHTALYWYRQSLGQGLEFLIYFQGNSAPDKSGLPSDRFSAERTGGSVSTLTIQRTQQEDSAVYLCASSLRPDGYTFGSGTRLTVV.

The CDR3 DNA is TGTGCCAGCAGTCCCCGTCTGAACACTGAAGCTTTCTTT. Protein product: CASSPRLNTEAFF. This chain joins TRBV28 and TRBJ1-1; D uncertain. The length of the CDR3 is 13 residues. Germline V gives CDR1 MDHEN, CDR2 SYDVKM. Trimming cost V 5 bases and J 0 bases, with 7 bases left between them. Full variable domain (outside the CDR3, taken from reference TRBV28 and TRBJ1-1): DVKVTQSSRYLVKRTGEKVFLECVQDMDHENMFWYRQDPGLGLRLIYFSYDVKMKEKGDIPEGYSVSREKKERFSLILESASTNQTSMYLCASSPRLNTEAFFGQGTRLTVV.